Below, 28 T cell receptor beta chains from the same sample are listed, as sequenced in a study of T cell responses to AZD1222 COVID-19 vaccine. Clones were read by immunoSEQ multiplex PCR, and TCRdb kept only the in-frame ones, dropping some. The sample includes about 110,000 clones, roughly nine tenths of them seen just once. Material: peripheral blood, obtained on day 0 of AZD1222 vaccination. These receptors originate from an adult in good health.

The rearrangement uses TRBV19 and TRBJ2-5; 9 bases agree with TRBD2. This CDR3 spans 15 amino acids. The V gene's germline CDR1 is LNHDA and CDR2 SQIVND (reference sequence). The V gene end was trimmed by 3 bases and the J gene end by 2 bases; junction bases not matched to a gene: 4. The CDR3 here is CASSIGLARQETQYF. CDR3 sequence (DNA): TGTGCCAGTAGTATTGGACTAGCGAGACAAGAGACCCAGTACTTC.

The gene calls are TRBV27 and TRBJ1-5; D gene unclear. Germline V gives CDR1 MNHEY, CDR2 SMNVEV (reference sequence). The CDR3 has 14 residues. Deletions cut 6 bases from V and 2 bases from J, with 11 bases between. DNA for the CDR3: TGTGCCAGCAGCCGCCAGTGGGGCAATCAGCCCCAGCATTTT. It encodes CASSRQWGNQPQHF.

The chain recombines TRBV3-1 (or the pseudogene TRBV3-2) with TRBJ1-2; D remains ambiguous. CDR1 LGHDT and CDR2 YNNKEL come from the germline V gene (reference sequence). V was pared by 3 bases and J by 4 bases, with 6 bases between. This CDR3 contains 12 residues. The DNA of the CDR3 is TGTGCCAGCAGCCAGGCTTCCTATGGCTACACCTTC. Translation: CASSQASYGYTF.

The genes are TRBV9 and TRBJ1-6; 8 bases line up with TRBD1. This CDR3 is 15 amino acids long. V lost 5 bases to trimming and J lost 7 bases; unmatched junction nucleotides: 8. The germline CDR1 and CDR2 sequences are SGDLS and YYNGEE. CDR3 loop: CASRKTGDPNSPLHF. CDR3 sequence (DNA): TGTGCCAGCAGAAAGACAGGGGACCCAAATTCACCCCTCCACTTT.

V usage is TRBV6-1 and J usage is TRBJ1-2; D unclear. Germline V gene data show CDR1 as MNHNS and CDR2 as SASEGT. V lost 1 base and J 0 bases, leaving 12 bases between the germline ends. The length of the CDR3 is 16 residues. The CDR3 is CASSEGAPGSNYGYTF. The CDR3 region has the DNA TGTGCCAGCAGTGAAGGAGCCCCGGGGTCTAACTATGGCTACACCTTC.

The CDR3 nucleotides read TGTGCCAGCAGCACCCGGACAGGGAGAGGGGAGCAGTACTTC. Protein sequence: CASSTRTGRGEQYF. The rearrangement uses TRBV11-2 and TRBJ2-7; 8 nucleotides align to TRBD1. Germline-derived CDR1 and CDR2 are SGHAT and FQNNGV. J gave up 7 bases and V 5 bases, and 10 bases lay outside the gene matches. The CDR3 is made up of 14 amino acids.

V usage is TRBV30 and J usage is TRBJ2-4; possible D gene TRBD2, 7 bases. The CDR3 sequence is 16 residues long. The germline gives CDR1 GTSNPN, CDR2 SVGIG (reference sequence). V dropped 2 bases and J dropped 6 bases, with 20 bases sitting between them. CDR3 protein: CAWSYPGEGVGNIQYF. The CDR3, as DNA: TGTGCCTGGAGTTACCCAGGGGAGGGGGTAGGAAACATTCAGTACTTC.

This clone was observed a single time. The gene calls are TRBV4-2 and TRBJ2-7; D is uncertain. This CDR3 spans 15 amino acids. V was cut by 3 bases and J by 3 bases, with 15 bases left in between. CDR1 is LGHNA, CDR2 YNFKEQ, per germline. CDR3 loop: CASSQDPFQGYEQYF. CDR3 bases: TGTGCCAGCAGCCAGGACCCCTTTCAAGGCTACGAGCAGTACTTC.

This rearrangement joins TRBV27 to TRBJ1-6; D ambiguous. Deletions cut 8 bases from V and 0 bases from J, with 11 bases between. In germline, CDR1 is MNHEY, CDR2 SMNVEV (reference sequence). The CDR3 loop spans 15 amino acids. The CDR3 here is CASGLLSSYNSPLHF. In DNA form, the CDR3 reads TGTGCCAGCGGATTATTGAGCTCCTATAATTCACCCCTCCACTTT.

This chain connects TRBV6-4 to TRBJ1-5; the match to TRBD1 covers 9 bases. From germline, CDR1 is MRHNA and CDR2 SNTAGT. V lost 2 bases to trimming and J lost 0 bases; unmatched junction nucleotides: 11. The CDR3 totals 19 residues. The CDR3 loop reads CASSDPRGDRAYSNQPQHF. Here the CDR3 DNA reads TGTGCCAGCAGTGACCCAAGGGGGGACAGGGCTTATAGCAATCAGCCCCAGCATTTT.

J is TRBJ1-2 and V is TRBV19, with D possibly being TRBD1 (5 bases). The CDR3 loop spans 15 amino acids. Germline CDR1 reads LNHDA; CDR2 reads SQIVND (reference sequence). V dropped 3 bases and J dropped 6 bases, with 17 bases sitting between them. As DNA, the CDR3 is TGTGCCAGTAGTATGGGACGAAACCCGACAGATGGCTACACCTTC. This sequence encodes CASSMGRNPTDGYTF. Supplemented by reference TRBV19 and TRBJ1-2, the full variable domain reads DGGITQSPKYLFRKEGQNVTLSCEQNLNHDAMYWYRQDPGQGLRLIYYSQIVNDFQKGDIAEGYSVSREKKESFPLTVTSAQKNPTAFYLCASSMGRNPTDGYTFGSGTRLTVV.

DNA for the CDR3: TGTGCCAGCAGCCAAGACCTAATAGCCCCGGGGGAGCTGTTTTTT. Protein: CASSQDLIAPGELFF. This rearrangement joins TRBV14 to TRBJ2-2, with D unclear. With 0 bases removed from V and 8 bases from J, the gap between germline ends came to 13 bases. This CDR3 comprises 15 residues. Germline V gene sequence: CDR1 SGHDN, CDR2 FVKESK.

This clone was seen once. The rearrangement uses TRBV27 and TRBJ1-3; a possible D gene is TRBD1 (6 bases). The CDR3 length is 16 residues. Trimming stripped 5 bases from V and 6 bases from J, with 20 bases between. Germline assignment: CDR1 MNHEY and CDR2 SMNVEV (reference sequence). The CDR3 DNA is TGTGCCAGCAGTCAAACCGGCAGGCAGGGGTTAAACACCATATATTTT. Amino acid sequence: CASSQTGRQGLNTIYF.

Only a few counts were recorded for this clone. V usage is TRBV30 and J usage is TRBJ1-2, with D possibly TRBD1 on 6 matching bases. Germline assignment: CDR1 GTSNPN and CDR2 SVGIG (reference sequence). The CDR3 sequence is 13 residues long. V lost 0 bases and J 2 bases, leaving 7 bases between the germline ends. The CDR3 spells CAWSVGQNYGYTF. CDR3 DNA sequence: TGTGCCTGGAGTGTAGGACAGAACTATGGCTACACCTTC.

This clone occurred once. The rearrangement uses TRBV15 and TRBJ2-2; 12 nucleotides align to TRBD2. This CDR3 has 19 amino acids. V lost 0 bases, J lost 5 bases, and 10 bases stayed unmatched. CDR1 is LNHNV, CDR2 YYDKDF, per germline (reference sequence). Here the CDR3 DNA reads TGTGCCACCAGCAGAGATCCCGCTAGCGGGAGGGCCGGAACCGGGGAGCTGTTTTTT. Its translation is CATSRDPASGRAGTGELFF.

This rearrangement joins TRBV6-1 to TRBJ1-5; D not resolved. The germline gives CDR1 MNHNS, CDR2 SASEGT. Trimming stripped 1 base from V and 0 bases from J, with 7 bases between. The CDR3 consists of 15 residues. The DNA of the CDR3 is TGTGCCAGCAGTGAAGTAGGTTATAGCAATCAGCCCCAGCATTTT. It codes for CASSEVGYSNQPQHF.

V usage is TRBV3-1 (or the pseudogene TRBV3-2) and J usage is TRBJ2-5; 15 bases line up with TRBD2. V trimming: 4 bases; J trimming: 1 base; junction bases outside the gene matches: 4. CDR3 length: 17 residues. Germline lookup yields CDR1 LGHDT and CDR2 YNNKEL (reference sequence). Here the CDR3 DNA reads TGTGCCAGCAGCCGCGGGACTAGCGGGGGGACCCAAGAGACCCAGTACTTC. This codes for CASSRGTSGGTQETQYF.

The V gene is TRBV6-6, the J gene TRBJ2-7; 7 bases map to TRBD2. The ends lost 2 bases at V and 6 bases at J; junction bases unmatched: 10. Germline V gene data show CDR1 as MNHNY and CDR2 as SVGAGI (reference sequence). The CDR3 loop spans 15 amino acids. The CDR3 coding sequence is TGTGCCAGCAGTTACGGGGGGGGGTTGCCTAGCGAGCAGTACTTC. Encoded protein: CASSYGGGLPSEQYF.

The rearrangement links TRBV9 to TRBJ2-1; 7 bases line up with TRBD2. Germline lookup yields CDR1 SGDLS and CDR2 YYNGEE. V was pared by 4 bases and J by 1 base, with 5 bases of the junction left unmatched. The CDR3 contains 15 residues. As DNA, the CDR3 is TGTGCCAGCAGCCCAAAAGCGGGATCCTACAATGAGCAGTTCTTC. Its translation is CASSPKAGSYNEQFF.

The J gene is TRBJ1-1, the V gene TRBV18; D gene unclear. The germline V and J ends were trimmed by 2 bases and 2 bases, with 12 bases remaining between them. This CDR3 has 15 amino acids. Germline V gene data show CDR1 as KGHSH and CDR2 as LQKENI. The CDR3 loop is CASSPWTASNTEAFF. CDR3 bases: TGTGCCAGCTCACCATGGACGGCCTCCAACACTGAAGCTTTCTTT.

This sequence joins TRBV11-3 and TRBJ2-7; 11 bases match TRBD2. Germline V gene sequence: CDR1 SGHNT, CDR2 YENEEA. This CDR3 spans 14 amino acids. Trimming cost V 5 bases and J 2 bases; bases outside gene matches: 2. CDR3 sequence reads: CASSLSGGAYEQYF. Here the CDR3 DNA reads TGTGCCAGCAGCCTTAGCGGGGGGGCCTACGAGCAGTACTTC.

The chain combines TRBV6-5 with TRBJ1-4; no firm D call. The CDR3 spans 15 residues. V gave up 0 bases and J gave up 8 bases, with 13 bases separating them. The V gene's germline CDR1 is MNHEY and CDR2 SVGAGI. The CDR3 nucleotides are TGTGCCAGCAGTTACTCTGTGGCCGGAGGCGAAAAACTGTTTTTT. Its translation: CASSYSVAGGEKLFF.

This sequence joins TRBV3-1 (or the pseudogene TRBV3-2) and TRBJ2-3, with TRBD2 identical over 9 bases. J gave up 2 bases and V 2 bases, and 23 bases lay outside the gene matches. Per the germline V gene, CDR1 is LGHDT and CDR2 is YNNKEL (reference sequence). The CDR3 covers 22 residues. The CDR3 spells CASSQKAVAGEGWGWPTDTQYF. DNA of the CDR3: TGTGCCAGCAGCCAAAAAGCGGTAGCGGGAGAAGGTTGGGGTTGGCCCACAGATACGCAGTATTTT.

V is TRBV18 and J is TRBJ1-2; D is undetermined. The CDR3 contains 14 residues. Trimming removed 5 bases at V and 4 bases at J, with 14 bases between. From germline, CDR1 is KGHSH and CDR2 LQKENI. CDR3 region: CASSKAETFYGYTF. CDR3 bases: TGTGCCAGCTCAAAGGCCGAGACCTTCTATGGCTACACCTTC.

The chain has TRBV7-3 and TRBJ2-3, with 14 bases matching TRBD2. Unmatched junction bases numbered 9, after V lost 2 bases and J lost 2 bases. In germline, CDR1 is SGHTA, CDR2 FQGTGA. This CDR3 has 19 residues. Here the CDR3 DNA reads TGTGCCAGCAGCTTATTAGTAGGACTAGCGGGGGGCCACACAGATACGCAGTATTTT. Translation gives CASSLLVGLAGGHTDTQYF.

This chain joins TRBV2 and TRBJ2-5; 8 bases agree with TRBD1. Trimming took 6 bases from V and 5 from J; bases not matched to a gene: 11. Germline CDR1 is SNHLY and CDR2 is FYNNEI. The CDR3 consists of 15 residues. The CDR3 bases are TGTGCCAGCAGCGCCGACAGGGGAAATGGGGAGACCCAGTACTTC. This codes for CASSADRGNGETQYF.

The chain combines TRBV6-5 with TRBJ2-7, with 8 bases lining up with TRBD1. V lost 4 bases to trimming and J lost 8 bases; unmatched junction nucleotides: 4. In germline, CDR1 is MNHEY, CDR2 SVGAGI. The length of the CDR3 is 12 residues. CDR3 region: CASSFGQGKQYF. The CDR3 DNA sequence: TGTGCCAGCAGTTTCGGACAGGGAAAGCAGTACTTC.

The chain employs TRBV12-3 or TRBV12-4 and TRBJ2-1; a possible D gene is TRBD1 (6 bases). Trimming removed 10 bases at V and 8 bases at J, with 18 bases between. CDR3 length: 13 amino acids. This CDR3 reads CATGYSGVDEQFF. The CDR3 region has the DNA TGTGCCACCGGGTACTCAGGGGTAGATGAGCAGTTCTTC.